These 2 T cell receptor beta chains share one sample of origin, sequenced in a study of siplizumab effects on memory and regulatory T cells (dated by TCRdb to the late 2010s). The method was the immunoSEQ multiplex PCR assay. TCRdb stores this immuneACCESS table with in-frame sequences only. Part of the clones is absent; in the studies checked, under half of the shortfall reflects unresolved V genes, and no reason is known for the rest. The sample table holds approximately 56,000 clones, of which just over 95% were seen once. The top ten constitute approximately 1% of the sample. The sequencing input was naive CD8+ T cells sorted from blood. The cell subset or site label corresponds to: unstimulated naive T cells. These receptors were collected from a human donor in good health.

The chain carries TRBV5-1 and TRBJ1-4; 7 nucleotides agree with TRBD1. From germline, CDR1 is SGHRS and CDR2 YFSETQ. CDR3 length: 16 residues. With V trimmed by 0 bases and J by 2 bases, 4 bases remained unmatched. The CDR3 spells CASSLGDRATNEKLFF. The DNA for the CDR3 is TGCGCCAGCAGCTTGGGAGACAGGGCTACTAATGAAAAACTGTTTTTT.

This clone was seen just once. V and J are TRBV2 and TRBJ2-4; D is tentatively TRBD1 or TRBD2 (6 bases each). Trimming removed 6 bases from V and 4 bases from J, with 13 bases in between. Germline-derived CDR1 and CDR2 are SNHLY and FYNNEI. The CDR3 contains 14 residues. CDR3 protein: CASRGGTGKNIQYF. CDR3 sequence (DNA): TGTGCCAGCAGAGGGGGGACGGGGAAAAACATTCAGTACTTC.